The 29 T cell receptor beta chains below all came from one sample that was sequenced in a study of regulatory T cells in long-lasting Graves disease. Building the TCR beta libraries relied on iRepertoire HTBI primers, and CDR3 regions underwent Arm-PCR. In TCRdb, the multiplex PCR reads were re-called with MiXCR into one record per CDR3 protein. The sample gives about half a million distinct CDR3 sequences, 9.5% to 15% of which show up once; more than 8% is in the top ten. Sample time point: newly diagnosed GD, antithyroid drugs for less than 3 months. RNA isolated from PBMCs was used to make the TCR library. This sample also belongs to another study, concerning T cells in Graves' hyperthyroidism and ophthalmopathy.

Sequenced here: peripheral blood mononuclear cells (PBMCs), sampled at new diagnosis, from a patient treated with antithyroid drugs. These receptor sequences come from a young woman with Graves disease.

The J gene is TRBJ2-1, the V gene TRBV4-2; 9 bases align to TRBD2. This CDR3 region has 16 residues. Germline trimming cut 4 bases from V and 4 bases from J; bases unmatched to any gene: 8. Germline V gene sequence: CDR1 LGHNA, CDR2 YNFKEQ. The CDR3 DNA reads TGTGCCAGCAGCCGAGATTTGACTAGCGGATACAATGAGCAGTTCTTC. Its translation is CASSRDLTSGYNEQFF.

This clonotype was counted many times. The chain employs TRBV27 and TRBJ2-7, with 7 bases aligning to TRBD2. CDR3 size: 15 residues. Germline CDR1 MNHEY, CDR2 SMNVEV (reference sequence). J lost 2 bases, V lost 5 bases, and 9 bases had no gene match. CDR3 sequence (DNA): TGTGCCAGCAGTCCACTAGCGCTTACTACCTACGAGCAGTACTTC. Its translation is CASSPLALTTYEQYF.

This clonotype was counted only a few times. The V call is TRBV18, the J call TRBJ2-5; 8 bases map to TRBD1. The CDR3 has 19 amino acids. After removal of 0 bases from V and 1 base from J, the junction contained 13 bases not matched to a gene. The germline gives CDR1 KGHSH, CDR2 LQKENI. CDR3 sequence: CASSPPSDRVLPTQETQYF. The DNA of the CDR3 is TGTGCCAGCTCACCACCGTCGGACAGGGTCCTCCCAACCCAAGAGACCCAGTACTTC. The full variable domain, in which reference TRBV18 and TRBJ2-5 provide the parts outside the CDR3, is NAGVMQNPRHLVRRRGQEARLRCSPMKGHSHVYWYRQLPEEGLKFMVYLQKENIIDESGMPKERFSAEFPKEGPSILRIQQVVRGDSAAYFCASSPPSDRVLPTQETQYFGPGTRLLVL.

This clonotype was observed many times. V is TRBV20-1 and J is TRBJ2-7, with 9 bases matching TRBD1. The CDR3 length is 15 residues. Trimming at V came to 5 bases and at J to 5 bases, leaving 13 bases not matched to a gene. Germline V gene data show CDR1 as DFQATT and CDR2 as SNEGSKA (reference sequence). CDR3 amino acids: CSAEGWGTGLDEQYF. DNA for the CDR3: TGCAGTGCTGAGGGGTGGGGGACAGGGTTGGACGAGCAGTACTTC.

This clonotype was seen ten or more times. At one boundary the junction diverges from the germline segment, which might be a read error. The chain employs TRBV11-2 and TRBJ1-1; no firm D call. Germline V CDR1 and CDR2: SGHAT, FQNNGV. This CDR3 comprises 13 residues. CDR3 amino acids: CASTLPGSSEAFF. DNA of the CDR3: TGTGCCAGCACCTTACCCGGGTCCTCTGAAGCTTTCTTT.

Ten or more counts support this clonotype. The V and J genes are TRBV7-2 and TRBJ2-7; D perhaps matches TRBD2 (7 bases). Germline V gene lookup returns CDR1 SGHTA and CDR2 FQGNSA. V lost 1 base and J 2 bases, leaving 15 bases between the germline ends. This CDR3 is built from 16 residues. The CDR3 region is CASSLEEGGLPYEQYF. The CDR3 DNA sequence: TGTGCCAGCAGCTTAGAGGAGGGGGGGCTTCCCTACGAGCAGTACTTC. Together with reference TRBV7-2 and TRBJ2-7, the CDR3 gives the full variable domain: GAGVSQSPSNKVTEKGKDVELRCDPISGHTALYWYRQSLGQGLEFLIYFQGNSAPDKSGLPSDRFSAERTGGSVSTLTIQRTQQEDSAVYLCASSLEEGGLPYEQYFGPGTRLTVT.

V and J are TRBV11-2 and TRBJ1-2; D is unclear. Germline lookup yields CDR1 SGHAT and CDR2 FQNNGV. This CDR3 has 16 amino acids. V was cut by 1 base and J by 0 bases, with 12 bases left in between. This CDR3 is CASSLGSGVTNYGYTF. The CDR3 DNA is TGTGCCAGCAGCTTAGGGTCTGGGGTAACTAACTATGGCTACACCTTC.

This clonotype was observed many times. The chain combines TRBV28 with TRBJ2-1, with 7 bases identical to TRBD2. CDR3 length: 15 amino acids. V gave up 10 bases and J gave up 3 bases; unmatched junction bases: 12. Germline values: CDR1 MDHEN, CDR2 SYDVKM. The CDR3 DNA reads as TGTGCCACCTTGAGAGCGGGGACTATCTACAATGAGCAGTTCTTC. Amino acids: CATLRAGTIYNEQFF.

There are many counts of this clonotype. The chain joins TRBV12-5 to TRBJ2-1; no firm D call. Trimming shortened V by 0 bases and J by 3 bases, and 15 bases separated the two germline ends. This CDR3 has 17 residues. CDR1 LGHNT and CDR2 FRNRAP come from the germline V gene. CDR3 in DNA: TGTGCTAGTGGTTTGGTCACGGGTCAAATCCGCTACAATGAGCAGTTCTTC. It yields the protein CASGLVTGQIRYNEQFF.

This clonotype was observed many times. The gene calls are TRBV9 and TRBJ2-5; D is possibly TRBD1 (5 bases). Looked up from germline, CDR1 is SGDLS and CDR2 is YYNGEE. Deletions cut 0 bases from V and 2 bases from J, with 5 bases between. The CDR3 consists of 13 residues. CDR3 nucleotides: TGTGCCAGCAGCGTAGGACAGCAAGAGACCCAGTACTTC. It codes for CASSVGQQETQYF.

Ten or more counts support this clonotype. The chain links TRBV2 to TRBJ1-1; no reliable D call. Germline-derived CDR1 and CDR2 are SNHLY and FYNNEI. CDR3 length equals 18 residues. V shed 4 bases and J shed 0 bases, with 21 bases lying between them. DNA for the CDR3: TGTGCCAGCAGTGTAACCTTTGGGATCGGGCGGGTGAACACTGAAGCTTTCTTT. It codes for CASSVTFGIGRVNTEAFF.

This clonotype was counted many times. V gene TRBV12-3 or TRBV12-4 combines with J gene TRBJ2-2; D is unresolved. Trimming removed 5 bases from V and 8 bases from J, with 18 bases in between. The CDR3 has 15 amino acids. The CDR3 loop reads CASSPSAPGEGELFF. The CDR3 bases are TGTGCCAGCAGTCCAAGTGCCCCCGGTGAGGGGGAGCTGTTTTTT.

V is TRBV28 and J is TRBJ1-2; 9 bases agree with TRBD1. The CDR3 runs 15 residues. The V segment lost 6 bases and the J segment 8 bases; nucleotides outside the gene matches: 13. Germline CDR1 MDHEN, CDR2 SYDVKM. CDR3 loop: CASRTRDRERYGYTF. In DNA form, the CDR3 reads TGTGCCAGCAGAACTAGGGACAGGGAACGTTACGGCTACACCTTC.

This clonotype was counted at least ten times. V and J are TRBV7-9 and TRBJ2-3; the D is unclear. The V gene lost 4 bases and the J gene lost 4 bases, with 15 bases spanning the gap. There are 15 residues in the CDR3. The germline gives CDR1 SEHNR, CDR2 FQNEAQ (reference sequence). CDR3 nucleotides: TGTGCCAGCAGCTCCCCAGTCGGCGGCGCAGATACGCAGTATTTT. This encodes CASSSPVGGADTQYF.

Remarks on this clonotype: A much larger clonotype is one base distant, so this may be a read error. The V gene is TRBV14, the J gene TRBJ2-7; D is possibly TRBD1 or TRBD2 (5 bases each). CDR3 length: 14 residues. CDR1 and CDR2 from the germline V gene are SGHDN and FVKESK. This chain's CDR3 is CASSQGVLTYKQYF. CDR3 sequence (DNA): TGTGCCAGCAGCCAGGGGGTCCTCACCTACAAGCAGTACTTC.

This clonotype appeared many times. V gene TRBV12-3 or TRBV12-4 combines with J gene TRBJ1-4; D remains ambiguous. The J call may not be correct, given that the DNA end is closer to TRBJ1-6. The CDR3 extends over 13 amino acids. For the CDR3, the DNA is TGTGCCAGCAGTTTAGCCCCGAATTCACCCCTCCACTTT. This sequence encodes CASSLAPNSPLHF.

J is TRBJ2-5 and V is TRBV29-1; a weak D match, TRBD2 (11 bases). From germline, CDR1 is SQVTM and CDR2 ANQGSEA. V was trimmed by 8 bases and J by 4 bases, leaving 23 bases between them. This CDR3 contains 15 residues. Here the CDR3 reads CSTGGQGTSGETQYF. The CDR3 nucleotides are TGCAGCACTGGGGGACAGGGGACTAGCGGAGAGACCCAGTACTTC.

This clonotype has a count of ten or more. CDR3 in amino acids: CAWSVSGNTDTQYF. In nucleotides, the CDR3 is TGTGCCTGGAGTGTATCGGGGAACACAGATACGCAGTATTTT. The V and J genes are TRBV30 and TRBJ2-3; a weak D match, TRBD2 (5 bases). The germline V gene encodes CDR1 GTSNPN and CDR2 SVGIG (reference sequence). The germline V and J ends were trimmed by 0 bases and 2 bases, with 9 bases remaining between them. The CDR3 is 14 residues long.

This clonotype has at least ten counts. The chain links TRBV30 to TRBJ1-1; D gene ambiguous. Per the germline V gene, CDR1 is GTSNPN and CDR2 is SVGIG (reference sequence). The CDR3 sequence is 13 residues long. V lost 4 bases and J 0 bases, leaving 9 bases between the germline ends. The CDR3 coding sequence is TGTGCCTGGAACCGGGATTTGAACACTGAAGCTTTCTTT. This sequence encodes CAWNRDLNTEAFF.

This clonotype was counted many times. The V gene is TRBV3-1, the J gene TRBJ1-6; the D is unclear. This CDR3 comprises 15 residues. Germline lookup yields CDR1 LGHDT and CDR2 YNNKEL (reference sequence). The V and J ends lost 0 bases and 9 bases respectively, with 12 bases between them. The CDR3 bases are TGTGCCAGCAGCCAAGAGGCACTCGGGGTTTCACCCCTCCACTTT. Translating it yields CASSQEALGVSPLHF.

V is TRBV28 and J is TRBJ2-1; a possible D gene is TRBD2 (6 bases). Germline V lookup: CDR1 MDHEN, CDR2 SYDVKM. The CDR3 extends over 15 amino acids. Trimming removed 0 bases from V and 3 bases from J, with 9 bases in between. CDR3: CASSLWRGDYNEQFF. CDR3 bases: TGTGCCAGCAGTTTATGGCGGGGAGACTACAATGAGCAGTTCTTC.

This clonotype has at least ten counts. CDR3: CAISAGSEQFF. CDR3 DNA: TGTGCCATCAGTGCAGGGAGTGAGCAGTTCTTC. V is TRBV10-3 and J is TRBJ2-1; D is tentatively TRBD1 or TRBD2 (5 bases each). Germline CDR1 ENHRY, CDR2 SYGVKD. This CDR3 has 11 amino acids. V lost 4 bases to trimming and J lost 9 bases, with 7 bases between them.

V gene TRBV5-1 combines with J gene TRBJ2-7; TRBD1 or TRBD2 may be the D gene (5 bases each). The CDR3 runs to 15 residues. Trimming cost V 2 bases and J 0 bases, with 12 bases left between them. Germline V gene sequence: CDR1 SGHRS, CDR2 YFSETQ. This CDR3 is CASSFLGDSSYEQYF. The CDR3 DNA is TGCGCCAGCAGCTTTCTGGGAGACAGCTCCTACGAGCAGTACTTC.

In its sample, this clonotype was seen many times. CDR3 nucleotides: TGTGCCAGCAGCCCGTTTGACAGGGTGAACACTGAAGCTTTCTTT. Translated, it gives CASSPFDRVNTEAFF. The rearrangement joins TRBV5-5 to TRBJ1-1; 7 bases map to TRBD1. V trimming: 4 bases; J trimming: 0 bases; junction bases outside the gene matches: 6. This CDR3 is 15 amino acids long. Germline CDR1 is SGHKS and CDR2 is YYEKEE (reference sequence). The entire variable domain, with the rest obtained from reference TRBV5-5 and TRBJ1-1, is as follows: DAGVTQSPTHLIKTRGQQVTLRCSPISGHKSVSWYQQVLGQGPQFIFQYYEKEERGRGNFPDRFSARQFPNYSSELNVNALLLGDSALYLCASSPFDRVNTEAFFGQGTRLTVV.

This clonotype was recorded many times. V gene TRBV5-6 combines with J gene TRBJ2-6; D is unresolved. This CDR3 region has 16 residues. Germline CDR1 reads SGHDT; CDR2 reads YYEEEE. The germline V and J ends were trimmed by 0 bases and 4 bases, with 11 bases remaining between them. CDR3 bases: TGTGCCAGCAGCTTGGGACCGACCTCGGGGGCCAACGTCCTGACTTTC. Protein sequence: CASSLGPTSGANVLTF.

The V and J genes are TRBV9 and TRBJ1-1; unclear D gene. The DNA end is more similar to TRBJ2-3, so the J call may be wrong. The germline CDR1 and CDR2 sequences are SGDLS and YYNGEE. The length of the CDR3 is 9 residues. This CDR3 reads CASKEKQYF. CDR3 DNA: TGTGCCAGCAAAGAGAAGCAGTATTTT.

This clonotype was recorded many times. The rearrangement joins TRBV18 to TRBJ2-5; 7 bases fit TRBD1. Per germline, CDR1 KGHSH and CDR2 LQKENI. This CDR3 spans 13 amino acids. J gave up 4 bases and V 3 bases, and 2 bases lay outside the gene matches. CDR3 sequence reads: CASSPGQRETQYF. CDR3 DNA: TGTGCCAGCTCACCGGGACAGAGAGAGACCCAGTACTTC.

This clonotype was seen more than once but under ten times. This chain links TRBV6-2 or TRBV6-3 with TRBJ2-1; D might be TRBD1 or TRBD2, each matching 5 bases. There are 17 residues in the CDR3. The germline V gene encodes CDR1 MNHEY and CDR2 SVGEGT. With 5 bases removed from V and 7 bases from J, the gap between germline ends came to 24 bases. DNA for the CDR3: TGTGCCAGCAGTGGGGCGGGTCCCAGGGTAGTCAGGAATGAGCAGTTCTTC. It yields the protein CASSGAGPRVVRNEQFF.

This clonotype appeared many times. V gene TRBV20-1 combines with J gene TRBJ1-1; D gene unclear. V was trimmed by 0 bases and J by 0 bases, leaving 5 bases between them. Germline loops: CDR1 DFQATT, CDR2 SNEGSKA (reference sequence). The CDR3 consists of 13 residues. DNA for the CDR3: TGCAGTGCTAGAGACACGGTGAACACTGAAGCTTTCTTT. Amino acid sequence: CSARDTVNTEAFF.